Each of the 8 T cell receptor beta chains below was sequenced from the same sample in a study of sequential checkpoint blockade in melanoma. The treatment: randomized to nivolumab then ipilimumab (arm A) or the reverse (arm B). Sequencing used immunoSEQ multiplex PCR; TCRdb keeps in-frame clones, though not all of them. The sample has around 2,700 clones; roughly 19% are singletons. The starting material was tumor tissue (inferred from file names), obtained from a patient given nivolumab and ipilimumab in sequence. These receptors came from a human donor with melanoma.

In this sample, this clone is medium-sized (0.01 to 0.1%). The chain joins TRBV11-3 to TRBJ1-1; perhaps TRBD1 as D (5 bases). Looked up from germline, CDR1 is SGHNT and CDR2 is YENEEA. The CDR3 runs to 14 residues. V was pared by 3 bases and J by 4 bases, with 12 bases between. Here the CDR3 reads CASSFRDGGTEAFF. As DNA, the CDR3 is TGTGCCAGCAGCTTCCGGGACGGGGGCACTGAAGCTTTCTTT. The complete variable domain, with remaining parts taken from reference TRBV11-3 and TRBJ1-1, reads EAGVVQSPRYKIIEKKQPVAFWCNPISGHNTLYWYLQNLGQGPELLIRYENEEAVDDSQLPKDRFSAERLKGVDSTLKIQPAELGDSAVYLCASSFRDGGTEAFFGQGTRLTVV.

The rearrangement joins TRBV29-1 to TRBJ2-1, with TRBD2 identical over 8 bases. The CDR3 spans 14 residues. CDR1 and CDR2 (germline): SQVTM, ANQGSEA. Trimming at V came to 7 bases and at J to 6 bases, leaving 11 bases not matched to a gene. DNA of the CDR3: TGCAGCGGCCCACTAGCGGTGGGGTCCAATGAGCAGTTCTTC. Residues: CSGPLAVGSNEQFF.

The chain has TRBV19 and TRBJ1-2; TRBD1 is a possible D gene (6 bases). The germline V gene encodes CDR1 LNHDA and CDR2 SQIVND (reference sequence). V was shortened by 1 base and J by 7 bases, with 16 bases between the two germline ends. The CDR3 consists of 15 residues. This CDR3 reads CASSIVWGHSSGYTF. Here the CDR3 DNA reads TGTGCCAGTAGTATAGTTTGGGGACACTCCAGTGGCTACACCTTC.

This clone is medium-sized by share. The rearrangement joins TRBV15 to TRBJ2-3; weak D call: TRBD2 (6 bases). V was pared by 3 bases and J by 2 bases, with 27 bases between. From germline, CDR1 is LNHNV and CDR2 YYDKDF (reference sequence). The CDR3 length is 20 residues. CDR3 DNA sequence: TGTGCCACCAGCAGCTTACTGGGACTCGAAGCGTCTGCGAACACAGATACGCAGTATTTT. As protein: CATSSLLGLEASANTDTQYF.

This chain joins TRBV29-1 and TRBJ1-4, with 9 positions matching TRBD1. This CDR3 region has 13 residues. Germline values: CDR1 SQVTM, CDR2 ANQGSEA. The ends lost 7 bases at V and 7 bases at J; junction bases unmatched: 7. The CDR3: CSGSTGGSEKLFF. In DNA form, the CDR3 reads TGCAGCGGATCGACAGGGGGTTCTGAAAAACTGTTTTTT.

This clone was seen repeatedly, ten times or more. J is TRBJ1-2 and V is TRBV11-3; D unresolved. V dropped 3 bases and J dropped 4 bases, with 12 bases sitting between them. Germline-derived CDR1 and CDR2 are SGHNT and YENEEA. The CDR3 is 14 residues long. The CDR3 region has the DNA TGTGCCAGCAGCTTGGCTGGTAACGTCTATGGCTACACCTTC. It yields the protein CASSLAGNVYGYTF.

CDR3 sequence: CSVVSLDRGFTDTQYF. The CDR3 coding sequence is TGCAGCGTTGTTAGCTTGGACAGGGGTTTCACAGATACGCAGTATTTT. The V and J genes are TRBV29-1 and TRBJ2-3, with 9 nucleotides matching TRBD1. The CDR3 runs 16 residues. CDR1 and CDR2 from the germline V gene are SQVTM and ANQGSEA. J lost 2 bases, V lost 4 bases, and 10 bases had no gene match.

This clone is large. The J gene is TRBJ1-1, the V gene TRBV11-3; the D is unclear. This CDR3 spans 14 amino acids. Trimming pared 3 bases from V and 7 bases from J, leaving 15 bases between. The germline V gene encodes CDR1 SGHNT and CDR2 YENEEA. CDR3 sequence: CASSFILSGFEAFF. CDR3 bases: TGTGCCAGCAGCTTCATCTTATCGGGGTTTGAAGCTTTCTTT. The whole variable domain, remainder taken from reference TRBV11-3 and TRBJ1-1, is EAGVVQSPRYKIIEKKQPVAFWCNPISGHNTLYWYLQNLGQGPELLIRYENEEAVDDSQLPKDRFSAERLKGVDSTLKIQPAELGDSAVYLCASSFILSGFEAFFGQGTRLTVV.